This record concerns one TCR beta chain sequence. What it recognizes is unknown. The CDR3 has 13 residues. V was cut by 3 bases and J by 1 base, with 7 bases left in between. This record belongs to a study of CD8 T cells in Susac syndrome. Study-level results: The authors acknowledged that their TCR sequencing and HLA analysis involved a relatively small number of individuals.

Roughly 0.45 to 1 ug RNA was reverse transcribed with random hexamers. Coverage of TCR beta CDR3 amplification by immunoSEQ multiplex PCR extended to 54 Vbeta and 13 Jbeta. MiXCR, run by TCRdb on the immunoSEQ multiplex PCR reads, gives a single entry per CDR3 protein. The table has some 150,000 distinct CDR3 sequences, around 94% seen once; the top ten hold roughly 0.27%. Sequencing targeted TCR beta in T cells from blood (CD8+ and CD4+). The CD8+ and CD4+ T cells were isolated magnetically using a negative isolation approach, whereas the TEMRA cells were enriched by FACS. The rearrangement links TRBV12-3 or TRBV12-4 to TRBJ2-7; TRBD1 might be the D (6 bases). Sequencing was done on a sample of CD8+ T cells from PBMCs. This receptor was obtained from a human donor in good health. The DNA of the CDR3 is TGTGCCAGCAGTTTTGGACAGTCCTACGAGCAGTACTTC. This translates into CASSFGQSYEQYF.